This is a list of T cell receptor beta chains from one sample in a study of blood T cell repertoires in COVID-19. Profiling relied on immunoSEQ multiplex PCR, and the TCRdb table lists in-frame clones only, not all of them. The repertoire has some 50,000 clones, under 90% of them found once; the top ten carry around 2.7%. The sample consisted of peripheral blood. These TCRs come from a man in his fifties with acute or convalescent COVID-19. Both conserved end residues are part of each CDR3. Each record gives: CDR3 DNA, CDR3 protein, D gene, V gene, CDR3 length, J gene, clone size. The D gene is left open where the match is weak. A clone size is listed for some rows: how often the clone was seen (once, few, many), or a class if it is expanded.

DNA: TGCAGCGTTGACCCGGGACAGGGGGCTGGCTACACCTTC
CDR3: CSVDPGQGAGYTF
D: TRBD1
V: TRBV29-1
length: 13
J: TRBJ1-2
size: NA

DNA: TGTGCCAGCAGTGATGGGACTAGCGGGTTTGAGCAGTTCTTC
CDR3: CASSDGTSGFEQFF
D: TRBD2
V: TRBV6-4
length: 14
J: TRBJ2-1
size: NA

DNA: TGTGCCAGTGAGACCGGGACAGGGGGCGTCAATACTGAAGCTTTCTTT
CDR3: CASETGTGGVNTEAFF
D: TRBD1
V: TRBV19
length: 16
J: TRBJ1-1
size: NA

DNA: TGTGCCAGCAGTCCAGGTTTCGGGGACACCGGGGAGCTGTTTTTT
CDR3: CASSPGFGDTGELFF
D: NA
V: TRBV6-6
length: 15
J: TRBJ2-2
size: NA

DNA: TGCAGCGTTGATGGGACTAGCGGGAGCCTCAATGAGCAGTTCTTC
CDR3: CSVDGTSGSLNEQFF
D: TRBD2
V: TRBV29-1
length: 15
J: TRBJ2-1
size: NA

DNA: TGTGCCAGCAGCTTAAGAGTCCTTCAGGGTTGGAATCAGCCCCAGCATTTT
CDR3: CASSLRVLQGWNQPQHF
D: NA
V: TRBV7-3
length: 17
J: TRBJ1-5
size: few

DNA: TGTGCCAGCAGCAAAGATCAGGGCGATGAGCAGTTCTTC
CDR3: CASSKDQGDEQFF
D: NA
V: TRBV11-1
length: 13
J: TRBJ2-1
size: NA

DNA: TGCGCCAGCAGCTTTGGGAGGGCGAACACCGGGGAGCTGTTTTTT
CDR3: CASSFGRANTGELFF
D: TRBD2
V: TRBV5-1
length: 15
J: TRBJ2-2
size: once

DNA: TGTGCCAGCTCACCACTTGACAGGGACCTTAATTCACCCCTCCACTTT
CDR3: CASSPLDRDLNSPLHF
D: TRBD1
V: TRBV18
length: 16
J: TRBJ1-6
size: NA

DNA: TGTGCCAGCAGCCAAGAGCGAGGTTCCCACGAGCAGTACTTC
CDR3: CASSQERGSHEQYF
D: NA
V: TRBV14
length: 14
J: TRBJ2-7
size: NA

DNA: TGTGCCAGCGGGCAAGCCTCCTACGAGCAGTACTTC
CDR3: CASGQASYEQYF
D: NA
V: TRBV18
length: 12
J: TRBJ2-7
size: NA

DNA: TGTGCCAGCAGTGGCGCCCTAGGTGAGCAGTTCTTC
CDR3: CASSGALGEQFF
D: NA
V: TRBV28
length: 12
J: TRBJ2-1
size: NA

DNA: TGTGCCACCAGCAGTAAGCGGGAGAGTTACTACAATGAGCAGTTCTTC
CDR3: CATSSKRESYYNEQFF
D: TRBD2
V: TRBV15
length: 16
J: TRBJ2-1
size: NA

DNA: TGCGCCAGCAGCTTGCTCGGCGGAACCTACGAGCAGTACTTC
CDR3: CASSLLGGTYEQYF
D: NA
V: TRBV5-1
length: 14
J: TRBJ2-7
size: NA

DNA: TGTGCCAGTAGTATAAGGAGCTGGAGTCAGCCCCAGCATTTT
CDR3: CASSIRSWSQPQHF
D: NA
V: TRBV19
length: 14
J: TRBJ1-5
size: once

DNA: TGTGCCATCAGTGACCGAGGGGAGGGTGGCTACACCTTC
CDR3: CAISDRGEGGYTF
D: NA
V: TRBV10-3
length: 13
J: TRBJ1-2
size: few

DNA: TGTGCCAGCAGCGTTGACAGGGTGAACACTGAAGCTTTCTTT
CDR3: CASSVDRVNTEAFF
D: TRBD1
V: TRBV2
length: 14
J: TRBJ1-1
size: once

DNA: TGCGCCAGCAGCCAAGTCGGGGGGGCAGAGGACACTGAAGCTTTCTTT
CDR3: CASSQVGGAEDTEAFF
D: NA
V: TRBV4-1
length: 16
J: TRBJ1-1
size: NA

DNA: TGTGCCAGCTCACCAGGGAGCGCCGGAGACTATGGCTACACCTTC
CDR3: CASSPGSAGDYGYTF
D: NA
V: TRBV18
length: 15
J: TRBJ1-2
size: NA

DNA: TGTGCCAGCAGCTTAAGACAGCGGGGCAATCAGCCCCAGCATTTT
CDR3: CASSLRQRGNQPQHF
D: NA
V: TRBV7-8
length: 15
J: TRBJ1-5
size: NA

DNA: TGTGCCAGCAGCTGGACAGGGGAATATTCACCCCTCCACTTT
CDR3: CASSWTGEYSPLHF
D: TRBD1
V: TRBV7-9
length: 14
J: TRBJ1-6
size: NA

DNA: TGTGCCAGTAGTTCGCACAGGGGCATGAACACTGAAGCTTTCTTT
CDR3: CASSSHRGMNTEAFF
D: TRBD1
V: TRBV19
length: 15
J: TRBJ1-1
size: NA

DNA: TGTGCCAGCAGCTTGGGCAGGGCACACTACGAGCAGTACTTC
CDR3: CASSLGRAHYEQYF
D: NA
V: TRBV5-5
length: 14
J: TRBJ2-7
size: NA

DNA: TGTGCCAGCAGCCAAGCGGGGAAGCCTAATGAAAAACTGTTTTTT
CDR3: CASSQAGKPNEKLFF
D: NA
V: TRBV3-1/TRBV3-2
length: 15
J: TRBJ1-4
size: NA

DNA: TGTGCCAGCAGCGCACTGTCCCTCCGTGGCTACACCTTC
CDR3: CASSALSLRGYTF
D: NA
V: TRBV7-8
length: 13
J: TRBJ1-2
size: NA